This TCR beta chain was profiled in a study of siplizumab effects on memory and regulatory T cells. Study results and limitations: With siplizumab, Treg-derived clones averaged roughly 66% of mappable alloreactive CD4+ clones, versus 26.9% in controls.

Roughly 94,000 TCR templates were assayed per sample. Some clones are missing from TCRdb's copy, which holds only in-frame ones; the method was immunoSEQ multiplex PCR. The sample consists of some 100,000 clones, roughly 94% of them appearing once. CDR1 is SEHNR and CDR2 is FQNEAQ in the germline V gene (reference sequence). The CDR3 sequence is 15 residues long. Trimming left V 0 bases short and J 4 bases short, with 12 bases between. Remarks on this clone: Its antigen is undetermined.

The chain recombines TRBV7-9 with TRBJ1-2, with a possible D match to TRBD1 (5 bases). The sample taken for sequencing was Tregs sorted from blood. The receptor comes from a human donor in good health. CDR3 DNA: TGTGCCAGCAGCTTAGCGGTATCCGGGGGCTATGGCTACACCTTC. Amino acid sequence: CASSLAVSGGYGYTF.